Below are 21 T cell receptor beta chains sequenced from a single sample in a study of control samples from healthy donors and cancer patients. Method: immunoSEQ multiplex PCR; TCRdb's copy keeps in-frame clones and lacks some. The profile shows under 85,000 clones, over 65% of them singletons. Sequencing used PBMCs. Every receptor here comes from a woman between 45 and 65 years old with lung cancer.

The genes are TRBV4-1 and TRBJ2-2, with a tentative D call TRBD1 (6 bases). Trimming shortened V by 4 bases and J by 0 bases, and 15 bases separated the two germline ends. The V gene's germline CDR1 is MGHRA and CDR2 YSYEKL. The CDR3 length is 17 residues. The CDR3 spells CASSPPGRTANTGELFF. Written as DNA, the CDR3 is TGCGCCAGCAGCCCTCCTGGAAGGACAGCGAACACCGGGGAGCTGTTTTTT.

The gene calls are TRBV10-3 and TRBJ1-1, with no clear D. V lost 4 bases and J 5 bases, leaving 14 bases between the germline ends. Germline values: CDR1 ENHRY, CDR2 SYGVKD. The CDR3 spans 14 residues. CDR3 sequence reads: CAISAGWKGTEAFF. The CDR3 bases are TGTGCCATCAGTGCGGGCTGGAAAGGGACTGAAGCTTTCTTT.

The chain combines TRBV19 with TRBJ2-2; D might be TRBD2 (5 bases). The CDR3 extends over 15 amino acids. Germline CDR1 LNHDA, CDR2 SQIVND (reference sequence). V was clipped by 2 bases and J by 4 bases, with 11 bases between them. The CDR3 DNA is TGTGCCAGTAGTATATGGAGCGGCTTCACCGGGGAGCTGTTTTTT. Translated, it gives CASSIWSGFTGELFF.

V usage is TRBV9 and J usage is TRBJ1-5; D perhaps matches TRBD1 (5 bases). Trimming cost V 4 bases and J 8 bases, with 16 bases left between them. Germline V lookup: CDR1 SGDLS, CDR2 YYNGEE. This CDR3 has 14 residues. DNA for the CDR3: TGTGCCAGCAGCTTCGACATCAGAGGGGAGCCCCAGCATTTT. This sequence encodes CASSFDIRGEPQHF.

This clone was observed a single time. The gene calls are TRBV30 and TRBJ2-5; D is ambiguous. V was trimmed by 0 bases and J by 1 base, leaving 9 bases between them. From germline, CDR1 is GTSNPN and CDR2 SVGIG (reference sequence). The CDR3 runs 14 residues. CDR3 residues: CAWSVGGSQETQYF. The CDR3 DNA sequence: TGTGCCTGGAGTGTCGGCGGCAGCCAAGAGACCCAGTACTTC.

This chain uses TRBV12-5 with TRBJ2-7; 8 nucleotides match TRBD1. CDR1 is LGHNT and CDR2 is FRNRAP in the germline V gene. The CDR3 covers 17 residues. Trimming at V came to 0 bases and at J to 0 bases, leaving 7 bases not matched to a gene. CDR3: CASGLVMGQGASYEQYF. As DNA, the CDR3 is TGTGCTAGTGGTTTGGTAATGGGTCAGGGGGCCTCCTACGAGCAGTACTTC.

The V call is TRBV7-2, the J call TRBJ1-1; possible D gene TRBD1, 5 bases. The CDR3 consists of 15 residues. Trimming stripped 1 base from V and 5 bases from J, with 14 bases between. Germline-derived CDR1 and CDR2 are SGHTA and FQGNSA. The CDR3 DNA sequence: TGTGCCAGCAGCTTAGTTAGGCAGGGAGGAACTGAAGCTTTCTTT. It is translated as CASSLVRQGGTEAFF. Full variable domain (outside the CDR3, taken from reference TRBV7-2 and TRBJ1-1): GAGVSQSPSNKVTEKGKDVELRCDPISGHTALYWYRQSLGQGLEFLIYFQGNSAPDKSGLPSDRFSAERTGGSVSTLTIQRTQQEDSAVYLCASSLVRQGGTEAFFGQGTRLTVV.

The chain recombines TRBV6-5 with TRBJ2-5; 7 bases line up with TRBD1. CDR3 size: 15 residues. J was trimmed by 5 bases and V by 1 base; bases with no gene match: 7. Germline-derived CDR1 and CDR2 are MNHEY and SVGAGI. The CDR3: CASSYYAGGGETQYF. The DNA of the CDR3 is TGTGCCAGCAGTTACTATGCAGGGGGTGGGGAGACCCAGTACTTC.

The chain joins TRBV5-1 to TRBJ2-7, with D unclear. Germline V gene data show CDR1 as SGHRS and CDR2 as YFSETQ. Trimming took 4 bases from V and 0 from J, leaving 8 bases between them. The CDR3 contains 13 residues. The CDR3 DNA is TGCGCCAGCAGCCTGGAGATCTCCTACGAGCAGTACTTC. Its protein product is CASSLEISYEQYF.

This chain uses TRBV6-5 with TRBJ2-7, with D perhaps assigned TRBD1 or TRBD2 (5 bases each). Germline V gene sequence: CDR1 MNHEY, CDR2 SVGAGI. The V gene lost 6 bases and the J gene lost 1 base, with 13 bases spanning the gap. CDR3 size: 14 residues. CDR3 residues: CASSLPGRSYEQYF. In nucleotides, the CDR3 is TGTGCCAGCAGCTTACCGGGACGGTCCTACGAGCAGTACTTC.

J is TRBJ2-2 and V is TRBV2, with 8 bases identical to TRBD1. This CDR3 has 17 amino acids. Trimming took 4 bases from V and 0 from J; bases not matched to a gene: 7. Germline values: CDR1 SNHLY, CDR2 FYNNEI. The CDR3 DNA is TGTGCCAGCAGTGCGCAGGGGGCCGTCTCGAACACCGGGGAGCTGTTTTTT. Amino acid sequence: CASSAQGAVSNTGELFF.

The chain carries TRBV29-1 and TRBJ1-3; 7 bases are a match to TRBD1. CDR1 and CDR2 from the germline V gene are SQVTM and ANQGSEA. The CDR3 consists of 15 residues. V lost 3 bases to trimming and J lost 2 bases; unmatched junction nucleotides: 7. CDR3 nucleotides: TGCAGCGTTGAGGAGGGGGCGACGACTGGAAACACCATATATTTT. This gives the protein CSVEEGATTGNTIYF. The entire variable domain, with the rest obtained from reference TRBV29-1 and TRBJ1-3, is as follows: SAVISQKPSRDICQRGTSLTIQCQVDSQVTMMFWYRQQPGQSLTLIATANQGSEATYESGFVIDKFPISRPNLTFSTLTVSNMSPEDSSIYLCSVEEGATTGNTIYFGEGSWLTVV.

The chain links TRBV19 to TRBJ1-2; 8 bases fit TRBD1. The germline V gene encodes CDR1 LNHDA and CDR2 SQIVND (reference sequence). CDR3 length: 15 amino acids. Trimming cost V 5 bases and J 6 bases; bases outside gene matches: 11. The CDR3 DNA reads TGTGCCAGTAGTTCTGCGGGGACAGGCTCAGATGGCTACACCTTC. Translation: CASSSAGTGSDGYTF.

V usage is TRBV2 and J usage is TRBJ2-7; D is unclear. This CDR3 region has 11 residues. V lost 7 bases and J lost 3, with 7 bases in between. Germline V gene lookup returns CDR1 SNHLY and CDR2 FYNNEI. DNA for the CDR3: TGTGCCAGCATTGTAGTCTACGAGCAGTACTTC. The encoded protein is CASIVVYEQYF. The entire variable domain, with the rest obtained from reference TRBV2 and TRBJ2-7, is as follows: EPEVTQTPSHQVTQMGQEVILRCVPISNHLYFYWYRQILGQKVEFLVSFYNNEISEKSEIFDDQFSVERPDGSNFTLKIRSTKLEDSAMYFCASIVVYEQYFGPGTRLTVT.

CDR3: CASSVQNSGANVLTF. DNA for the CDR3: TGTGCCAGTAGTGTTCAAAACTCTGGGGCCAACGTCCTGACTTTC. V is TRBV19 and J is TRBJ2-6, with no clear D. Trimming took 5 bases from V and 0 from J, leaving 8 bases between them. This CDR3 contains 15 residues. Germline CDR1 reads LNHDA; CDR2 reads SQIVND (reference sequence).

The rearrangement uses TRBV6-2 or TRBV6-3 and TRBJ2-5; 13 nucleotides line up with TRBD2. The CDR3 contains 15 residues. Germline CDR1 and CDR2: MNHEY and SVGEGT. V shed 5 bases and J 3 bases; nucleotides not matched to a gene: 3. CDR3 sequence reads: CASSVGTSGEETQYF. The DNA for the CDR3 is TGTGCCAGCAGTGTCGGGACTAGCGGGGAAGAGACCCAGTACTTC.

The CDR3 DNA follows: TGCGCCAGCAGCCAAGATAGGGGGGCGCGTGGCTACACCTTC. Amino acid sequence: CASSQDRGARGYTF. The genes are TRBV4-3 and TRBJ1-2; weak D call: TRBD1 (6 bases). The germline V gene has CDR1 LGHNA and CDR2 YSLEER. Trimming took off 0 bases at V and 7 bases at J, with 12 bases between the two ends. This CDR3 contains 14 residues.

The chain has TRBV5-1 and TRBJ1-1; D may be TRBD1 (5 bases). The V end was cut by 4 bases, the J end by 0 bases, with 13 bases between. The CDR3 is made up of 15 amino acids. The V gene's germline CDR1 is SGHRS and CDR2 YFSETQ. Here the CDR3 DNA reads TGCGCCAGCAGCGAGACAGCCTCCTTGAACACTGAAGCTTTCTTT. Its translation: CASSETASLNTEAFF.

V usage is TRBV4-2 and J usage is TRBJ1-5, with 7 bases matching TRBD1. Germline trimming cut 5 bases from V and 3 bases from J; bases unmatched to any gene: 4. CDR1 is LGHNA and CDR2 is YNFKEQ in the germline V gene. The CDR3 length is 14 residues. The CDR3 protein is CASSGQADNQPQHF. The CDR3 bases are TGTGCCAGCAGCGGACAGGCCGACAATCAGCCCCAGCATTTT.

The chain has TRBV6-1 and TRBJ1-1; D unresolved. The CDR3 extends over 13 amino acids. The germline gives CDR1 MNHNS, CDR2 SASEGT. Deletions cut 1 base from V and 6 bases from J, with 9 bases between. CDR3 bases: TGTGCCAGCAGTGAAGGGAACAGTCCTGAAGCTTTCTTT. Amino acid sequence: CASSEGNSPEAFF.

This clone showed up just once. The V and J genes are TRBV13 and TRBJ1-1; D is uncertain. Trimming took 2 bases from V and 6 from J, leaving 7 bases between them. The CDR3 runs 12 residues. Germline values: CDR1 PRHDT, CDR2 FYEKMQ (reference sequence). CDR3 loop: CASSLMQAEAFF. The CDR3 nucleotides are TGTGCCAGCAGCTTAATGCAGGCTGAAGCTTTCTTT.